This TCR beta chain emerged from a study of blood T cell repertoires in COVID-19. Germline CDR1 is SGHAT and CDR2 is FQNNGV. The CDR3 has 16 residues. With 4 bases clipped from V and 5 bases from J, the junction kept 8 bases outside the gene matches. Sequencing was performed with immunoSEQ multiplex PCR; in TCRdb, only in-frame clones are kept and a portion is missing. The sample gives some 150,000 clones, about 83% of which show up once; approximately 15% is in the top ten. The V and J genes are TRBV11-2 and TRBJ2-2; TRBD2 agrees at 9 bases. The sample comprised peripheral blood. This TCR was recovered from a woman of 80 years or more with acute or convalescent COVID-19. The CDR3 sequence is CASSSLTSGRTGELFF. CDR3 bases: TGTGCCAGCAGCTCCTTAACTAGCGGGCGAACCGGGGAGCTGTTTTTT.